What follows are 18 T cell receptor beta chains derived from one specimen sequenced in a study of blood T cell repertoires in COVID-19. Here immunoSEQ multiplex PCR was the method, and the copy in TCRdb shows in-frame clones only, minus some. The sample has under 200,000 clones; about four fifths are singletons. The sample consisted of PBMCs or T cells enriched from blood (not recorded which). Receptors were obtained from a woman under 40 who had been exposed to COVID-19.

CDR3 nucleotide sequence: TGTGCCAGCAGCCCGGACAGGGTCGAGACTTTCTTT. As protein: CASSPDRVETFF. The chain employs TRBV5-4 and TRBJ1-1; 8 nucleotides line up with TRBD1. V was pared by 4 bases and J by 12 bases, with 8 bases of the junction left unmatched. The CDR3 length is 12 residues. Germline V gene sequence: CDR1 SGHNT, CDR2 YYREEE (reference sequence). Full variable domain (remainder filled in from reference TRBV5-4 and TRBJ1-1): ETGVTQSPTHLIKTRGQQVTLRCSSQSGHNTVSWYQQALGQGPQFIFQYYREEENGRGNFPPRFSGLQFPNYSSELNVNALELDDSALYLCASSPDRVETFFGQGTRLTVV.

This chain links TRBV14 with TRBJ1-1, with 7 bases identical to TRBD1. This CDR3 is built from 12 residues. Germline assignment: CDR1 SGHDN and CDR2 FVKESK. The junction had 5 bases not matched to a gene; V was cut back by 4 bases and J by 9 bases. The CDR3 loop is CASSLTGEKAFF. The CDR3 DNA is TGTGCCAGCAGCCTTACAGGGGAGAAAGCTTTCTTT.

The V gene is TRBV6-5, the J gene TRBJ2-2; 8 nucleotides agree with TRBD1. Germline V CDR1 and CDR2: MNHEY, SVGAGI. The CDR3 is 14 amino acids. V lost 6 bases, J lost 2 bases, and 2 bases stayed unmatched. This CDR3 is CASSGQGNTGELFF. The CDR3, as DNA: TGTGCCAGCAGCGGACAGGGAAACACCGGGGAGCTGTTTTTT.

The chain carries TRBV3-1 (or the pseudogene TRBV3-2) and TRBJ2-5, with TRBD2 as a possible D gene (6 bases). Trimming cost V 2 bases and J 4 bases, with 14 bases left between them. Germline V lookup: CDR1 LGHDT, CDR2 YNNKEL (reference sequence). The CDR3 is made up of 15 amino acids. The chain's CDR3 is CASSQRAGLVETQYF. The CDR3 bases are TGTGCCAGCAGCCAACGAGCGGGCCTGGTAGAGACCCAGTACTTC.

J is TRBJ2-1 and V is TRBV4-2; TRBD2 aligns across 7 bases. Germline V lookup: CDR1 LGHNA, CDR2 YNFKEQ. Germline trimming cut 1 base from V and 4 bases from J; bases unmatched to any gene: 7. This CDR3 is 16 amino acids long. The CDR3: CASSQVQAGPYNEQFF. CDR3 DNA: TGTGCCAGCAGCCAAGTTCAAGCGGGACCTTACAATGAGCAGTTCTTC.

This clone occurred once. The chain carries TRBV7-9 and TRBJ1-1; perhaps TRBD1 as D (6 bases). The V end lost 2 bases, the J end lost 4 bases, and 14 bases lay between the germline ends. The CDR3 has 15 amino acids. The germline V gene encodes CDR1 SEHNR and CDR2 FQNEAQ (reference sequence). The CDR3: CASSLRGTGGTEAFF. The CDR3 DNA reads TGTGCCAGCAGCTTAAGGGGGACCGGCGGCACTGAAGCTTTCTTT. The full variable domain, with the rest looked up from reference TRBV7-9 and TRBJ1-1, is DTGVSQNPRHKITKRGQNVTFRCDPISEHNRLYWYRQTLGQGPEFLTYFQNEAQLEKSRLLSDRFSAERPKGSFSTLEIQRTEQGDSAMYLCASSLRGTGGTEAFFGQGTRLTVV.

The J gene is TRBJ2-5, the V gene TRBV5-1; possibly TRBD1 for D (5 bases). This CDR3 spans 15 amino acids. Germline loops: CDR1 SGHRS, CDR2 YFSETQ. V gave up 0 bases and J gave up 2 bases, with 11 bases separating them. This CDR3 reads CASSLGGHQQETQYF. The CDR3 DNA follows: TGCGCCAGCAGCTTGGGGGGCCATCAACAAGAGACCCAGTACTTC.

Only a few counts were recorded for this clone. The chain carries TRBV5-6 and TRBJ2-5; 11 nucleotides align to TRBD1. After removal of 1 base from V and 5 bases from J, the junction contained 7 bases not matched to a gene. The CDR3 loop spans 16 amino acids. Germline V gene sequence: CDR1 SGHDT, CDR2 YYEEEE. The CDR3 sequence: CASSLIGQGAQETQYF. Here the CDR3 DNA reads TGTGCCAGCAGCTTGATAGGACAGGGGGCTCAGGAGACCCAGTACTTC. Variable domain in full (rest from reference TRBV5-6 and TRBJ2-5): DAGVTQSPTHLIKTRGQQVTLRCSPKSGHDTVSWYQQALGQGPQFIFQYYEEEERQRGNFPDRFSGHQFPNYSSELNVNALLLGDSALYLCASSLIGQGAQETQYFGPGTRLLVL.

CDR3 nucleotides: TGTGCCAGCAGCCCCTACCAGAACACTGAAGCTTTCTTT. Protein sequence: CASSPYQNTEAFF. The chain links TRBV12-3 or TRBV12-4 to TRBJ1-1; D is uncertain. CDR3 length: 13 residues. V lost 6 bases, J lost 1 base, and 9 bases lay in between.

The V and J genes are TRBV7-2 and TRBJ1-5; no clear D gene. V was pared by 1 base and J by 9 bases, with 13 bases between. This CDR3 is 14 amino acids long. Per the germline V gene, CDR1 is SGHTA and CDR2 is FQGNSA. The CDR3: CASSLGLPGGPQHF. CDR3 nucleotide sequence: TGTGCCAGCAGCTTAGGTCTACCCGGTGGGCCCCAGCATTTT.

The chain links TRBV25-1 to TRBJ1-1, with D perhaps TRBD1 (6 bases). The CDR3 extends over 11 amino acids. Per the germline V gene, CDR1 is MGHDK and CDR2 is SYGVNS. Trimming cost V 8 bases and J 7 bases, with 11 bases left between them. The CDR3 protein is CASATGSEAFF. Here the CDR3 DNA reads TGTGCCAGCGCCACAGGGAGTGAAGCTTTCTTT.

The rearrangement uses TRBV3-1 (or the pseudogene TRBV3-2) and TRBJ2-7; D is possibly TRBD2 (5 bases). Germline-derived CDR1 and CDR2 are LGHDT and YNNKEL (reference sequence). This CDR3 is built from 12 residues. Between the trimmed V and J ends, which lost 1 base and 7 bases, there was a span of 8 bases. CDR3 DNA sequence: TGTGCCAGCAGCCAAGGGACTGGGGAGCAGTACTTC. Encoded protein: CASSQGTGEQYF.

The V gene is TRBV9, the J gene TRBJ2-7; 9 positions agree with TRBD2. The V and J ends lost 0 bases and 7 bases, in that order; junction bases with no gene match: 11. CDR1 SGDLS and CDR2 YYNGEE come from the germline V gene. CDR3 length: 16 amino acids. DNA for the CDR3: TGTGCCAGCAGCGTAGACGGCGGGGGGGCGGATAGGGAGCAGTACTTC. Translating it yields CASSVDGGGADREQYF.

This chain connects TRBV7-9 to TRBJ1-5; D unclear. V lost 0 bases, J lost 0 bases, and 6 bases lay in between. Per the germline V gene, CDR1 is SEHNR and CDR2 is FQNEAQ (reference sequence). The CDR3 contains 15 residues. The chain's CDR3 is CASSLAGLSNQPQHF. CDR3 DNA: TGTGCCAGCAGCTTAGCAGGACTTAGCAATCAGCCCCAGCATTTT.

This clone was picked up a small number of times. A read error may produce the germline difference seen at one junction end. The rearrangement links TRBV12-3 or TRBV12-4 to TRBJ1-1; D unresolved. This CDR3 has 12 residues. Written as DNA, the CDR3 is TGTGCCAGCAGTTCTCAGAACCCTGAAGCTTTCTTT. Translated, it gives CASSSQNPEAFF.

This CDR3 reads CASSALYRGTHEQYF. The DNA of the CDR3 is TGTGCCAGCAGCGCGCTATACAGGGGCACCCACGAGCAGTACTTC. This chain uses TRBV9 with TRBJ2-7; 7 bases agree with TRBD1. The J segment lost 5 bases and the V segment lost 3 bases, leaving 11 bases of the junction unmatched. The germline gives CDR1 SGDLS, CDR2 YYNGEE. The CDR3 is 15 amino acids.

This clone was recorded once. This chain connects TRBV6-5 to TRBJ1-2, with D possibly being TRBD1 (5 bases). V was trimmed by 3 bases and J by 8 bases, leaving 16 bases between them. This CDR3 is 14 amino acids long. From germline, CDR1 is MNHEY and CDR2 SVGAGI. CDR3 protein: CASSYLGRENGYTF. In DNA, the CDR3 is TGTGCCAGCAGTTATCTGGGCAGGGAAAACGGCTACACCTTC.

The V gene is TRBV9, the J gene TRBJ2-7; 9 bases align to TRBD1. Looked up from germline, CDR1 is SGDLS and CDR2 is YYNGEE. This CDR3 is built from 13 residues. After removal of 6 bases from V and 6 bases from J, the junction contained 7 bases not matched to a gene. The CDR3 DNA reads TGTGCCAGCACCCCTACAGGGGGCGGCGAGCAGTACTTC. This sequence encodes CASTPTGGGEQYF.